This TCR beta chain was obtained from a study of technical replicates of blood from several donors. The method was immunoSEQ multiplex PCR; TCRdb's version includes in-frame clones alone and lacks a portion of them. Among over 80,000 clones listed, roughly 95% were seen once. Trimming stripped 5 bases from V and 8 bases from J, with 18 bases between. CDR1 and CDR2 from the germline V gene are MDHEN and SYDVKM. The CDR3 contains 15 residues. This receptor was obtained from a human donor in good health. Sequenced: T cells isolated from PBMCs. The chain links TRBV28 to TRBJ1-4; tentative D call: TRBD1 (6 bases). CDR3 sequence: CASSAPGPTGEKLFF. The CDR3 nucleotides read TGTGCCAGCAGTGCCCCGGGCCCCACAGGGGAAAAACTGTTTTTT.